The rows below give T cell receptor beta chains drawn from one sample of a study of CD8 T cells in Susac syndrome. TCRdb itself ran the immunoSEQ multiplex PCR reads through MiXCR, one entry per CDR3 protein. The sample has 250,000 to 300,000 distinct CDR3 sequences, about 89% seen once. The sample comprised CD8+ T cells from PBMCs. Source of these receptors: a human donor with multiple sclerosis. The CDR3 runs from the conserved cysteine through the conserved F or W. D genes are given only for firm matches. Size is omitted from some rows. Given values are once, few, many or a class for expanded clones.

abundance: .
d_gene: .
v_gene: TRBV19
j_gene: TRBJ1-5
CDR3aa: CASSGPQPQHF
CDR3nt: TGTGCCAGCTCTGGACCTCAGCCCCAGCATTTT

abundance: once
d_gene: TRBD1
v_gene: TRBV12-3/TRBV12-4
j_gene: TRBJ2-7
CDR3aa: CASSVWDREYEQYF
CDR3nt: TGTGCCAGCAGTGTCTGGGACAGGGAATACGAGCAGTACTTC

abundance: .
d_gene: .
v_gene: TRBV7-9
j_gene: TRBJ1-1
CDR3aa: CASSLDGLSPEAFF
CDR3nt: TGTGCCAGCAGCTTAGATGGTTTGAGCCCTGAAGCTTTCTTT

abundance: .
d_gene: .
v_gene: TRBV10-3
j_gene: TRBJ2-7
CDR3aa: CAISEYLRGPSYEQYF
CDR3nt: TGTGCCATCAGTGAGTATCTCCGGGGGCCCTCCTACGAGCAGTACTTC

abundance: .
d_gene: .
v_gene: TRBV6-2/TRBV6-3
j_gene: TRBJ2-6
CDR3aa: CASKGGSNVLTF
CDR3nt: TGTGCCAGCAAGGGGGGTTCCAACGTCCTGACTTTC

abundance: .
d_gene: .
v_gene: TRBV14
j_gene: TRBJ2-5
CDR3aa: CASSQDSGGWAETQYF
CDR3nt: TGTGCCAGCAGCCAAGATTCCGGCGGATGGGCAGAGACCCAGTACTTC

abundance: .
d_gene: .
v_gene: TRBV9
j_gene: TRBJ2-1
CDR3aa: CASSVGGFRNNEQFF
CDR3nt: TGTGCCAGCAGCGTAGGCGGGTTCCGCAACAATGAGCAGTTCTTC

abundance: .
d_gene: .
v_gene: TRBV12-3/TRBV12-4
j_gene: TRBJ1-1
CDR3aa: CASSLWGTANTEAFF
CDR3nt: TGTGCCAGCAGTCTATGGGGGACGGCGAACACTGAAGCTTTCTTT

abundance: .
d_gene: .
v_gene: TRBV12-3/TRBV12-4
j_gene: TRBJ2-3
CDR3aa: CASSPSGGTDTQYF
CDR3nt: TGTGCCAGCAGCCCGTCCGGGGGCACAGATACGCAGTATTTT

abundance: .
d_gene: .
v_gene: TRBV9
j_gene: TRBJ1-5
CDR3aa: CASSVVGEGDNQPQHF
CDR3nt: TGTGCCAGCAGCGTAGTAGGAGAGGGGGACAATCAGCCCCAGCATTTT

abundance: .
d_gene: TRBD1
v_gene: TRBV15
j_gene: TRBJ2-1
CDR3aa: CATRDRSYNEQFF
CDR3nt: TGTGCCACCAGGGACAGGTCCTACAATGAGCAGTTCTTC

abundance: .
d_gene: TRBD2
v_gene: TRBV18
j_gene: TRBJ2-3
CDR3aa: CASSPPLAGELADTQYF
CDR3nt: TGTGCCAGCTCACCACCTCTAGCGGGAGAGTTGGCAGATACGCAGTATTTT

abundance: .
d_gene: TRBD1
v_gene: TRBV5-8
j_gene: TRBJ2-1
CDR3aa: CASSLSYLDREDEQFF
CDR3nt: TGTGCCAGCAGCTTGTCCTACCTGGACAGGGAGGATGAGCAGTTCTTC

abundance: .
d_gene: .
v_gene: TRBV7-3
j_gene: TRBJ2-1
CDR3aa: CASSSSTDNEQFF
CDR3nt: TGTGCCAGCAGCTCTTCCACAGACAATGAGCAGTTCTTC

abundance: .
d_gene: .
v_gene: TRBV28
j_gene: TRBJ1-5
CDR3aa: CASRILTRAGGNQPQHF
CDR3nt: TGTGCCAGCAGGATACTAACCCGGGCGGGGGGCAATCAGCCCCAGCATTTT

abundance: few
d_gene: .
v_gene: TRBV6-6
j_gene: TRBJ1-3
CDR3aa: CASSYSYSGNTIYF
CDR3nt: TGTGCCAGCAGTTACTCGTACTCTGGAAACACCATATATTTT

abundance: .
d_gene: .
v_gene: TRBV9
j_gene: TRBJ1-2
CDR3aa: CASSGNGYTF
CDR3nt: TGTGCCAGCAGCGGCAATGGCTACACCTTC

abundance: .
d_gene: .
v_gene: TRBV4-3
j_gene: TRBJ2-5
CDR3aa: CASSQTRTQGETQYF
CDR3nt: TGCGCCAGCAGCCAGACACGGACCCAAGGGGAGACCCAGTACTTC

abundance: .
d_gene: TRBD2
v_gene: TRBV19
j_gene: TRBJ2-1
CDR3aa: CASSISGGVYNEQFF
CDR3nt: TGTGCCAGTAGTATTAGCGGGGGCGTATACAATGAGCAGTTCTTC

abundance: .
d_gene: .
v_gene: TRBV29-1
j_gene: TRBJ2-7
CDR3aa: CSYQGQNSYEQYF
CDR3nt: TGCAGCTACCAAGGACAGAACTCCTACGAGCAGTACTTC

abundance: once
d_gene: .
v_gene: TRBV29-1
j_gene: TRBJ1-1
CDR3aa: CSVEAPGGMNTEAFF
CDR3nt: TGCAGCGTTGAAGCCCCGGGGGGGATGAACACTGAAGCTTTCTTT

abundance: .
d_gene: .
v_gene: TRBV29-1
j_gene: TRBJ1-1
CDR3aa: CSVMDSRGAFF
CDR3nt: TGCAGCGTCATGGACAGCCGGGGAGCTTTCTTT

abundance: .
d_gene: .
v_gene: TRBV14
j_gene: TRBJ2-1
CDR3aa: CASSHGVVTLYNEQFF
CDR3nt: TGTGCCAGCAGCCACGGCGTAGTCACTCTCTACAATGAGCAGTTCTTC

abundance: .
d_gene: .
v_gene: TRBV5-6
j_gene: TRBJ1-1
CDR3aa: CASSFGGEAFF
CDR3nt: TGTGCCAGCAGCTTCGGGGGGGAAGCTTTCTTT

abundance: .
d_gene: .
v_gene: TRBV20-1
j_gene: TRBJ2-1
CDR3aa: CSARDGSSGYNEQFF
CDR3nt: TGCAGTGCTAGAGATGGTAGTAGCGGATACAATGAGCAGTTCTTC

abundance: .
d_gene: TRBD1
v_gene: TRBV9
j_gene: TRBJ1-1
CDR3aa: CASSPEGANTEAFF
CDR3nt: TGTGCCAGCAGCCCCGAGGGGGCTAACACTGAAGCTTTCTTT

abundance: .
d_gene: .
v_gene: TRBV7-6
j_gene: TRBJ2-7
CDR3aa: CASSLASGVYEQYF
CDR3nt: TGTGCCAGCAGCTTAGCTTCAGGGGTCTACGAGCAGTACTTC

abundance: .
d_gene: TRBD1
v_gene: TRBV19
j_gene: TRBJ1-5
CDR3aa: CASSISGTGSPQHF
CDR3nt: TGTGCCAGTAGTATCTCAGGGACAGGGAGTCCCCAGCATTTT

abundance: .
d_gene: .
v_gene: TRBV27
j_gene: TRBJ1-1
CDR3aa: CASSLPPRPRNTEAFF
CDR3nt: TGTGCCAGCAGTTTACCCCCCCGGCCACGCAACACTGAAGCTTTCTTT

abundance: once
d_gene: .
v_gene: TRBV6-2/TRBV6-3
j_gene: TRBJ1-2
CDR3aa: CASSYSNEGYGYTF
CDR3nt: TGTGCCAGCAGTTACTCGAATGAGGGGTATGGCTACACCTTC

abundance: .
d_gene: .
v_gene: TRBV12-3/TRBV12-4
j_gene: TRBJ2-2
CDR3aa: CASRLVSTGELFF
CDR3nt: TGTGCCAGCAGGCTAGTCTCCACCGGGGAGCTGTTTTTT

abundance: few
d_gene: .
v_gene: TRBV7-2
j_gene: TRBJ2-7
CDR3aa: CASSSYTYEQYF
CDR3nt: TGTGCCAGCAGCTCCTATACCTACGAGCAGTACTTC

abundance: .
d_gene: .
v_gene: TRBV19
j_gene: TRBJ2-1
CDR3aa: CASSTPGHYNEQFF
CDR3nt: TGTGCCAGTAGTACCCCCGGGCACTACAATGAGCAGTTCTTC

abundance: .
d_gene: .
v_gene: TRBV4-1
j_gene: TRBJ1-1
CDR3aa: CASSQDFGSNTEAFF
CDR3nt: TGCGCCAGCAGCCAAGATTTCGGCAGCAACACTGAAGCTTTCTTT

abundance: .
d_gene: TRBD1
v_gene: TRBV20-1
j_gene: TRBJ1-5
CDR3aa: CSARVDREVGNQPQHF
CDR3nt: TGCAGTGCTAGAGTGGACAGGGAAGTCGGGAATCAGCCCCAGCATTTT

abundance: .
d_gene: .
v_gene: TRBV5-4
j_gene: TRBJ2-1
CDR3aa: CASSFVGSSYNEQFF
CDR3nt: TGTGCCAGCAGCTTTGTCGGTAGCTCCTACAATGAGCAGTTCTTC

abundance: once
d_gene: .
v_gene: TRBV4-2
j_gene: TRBJ1-1
CDR3aa: CASSQEGGQNTEAFF
CDR3nt: TGTGCCAGCAGCCAAGAGGGCGGCCAGAACACTGAAGCTTTCTTT

abundance: .
d_gene: .
v_gene: TRBV7-9
j_gene: TRBJ2-7
CDR3aa: CASSLSEGYWGQYF
CDR3nt: TGTGCCAGCAGCTTATCGGAGGGGTACTGGGGGCAGTACTTC

abundance: .
d_gene: .
v_gene: TRBV5-1
j_gene: TRBJ2-7
CDR3aa: CASSLEGHASYEQYF
CDR3nt: TGCGCCAGCAGCTTGGAGGGACATGCGTCCTACGAGCAGTACTTC

abundance: .
d_gene: TRBD1
v_gene: TRBV12-5
j_gene: TRBJ1-1
CDR3aa: CASGLTGQAEAFF
CDR3nt: TGTGCTAGTGGTCTCACCGGACAGGCTGAAGCTTTCTTT

abundance: .
d_gene: .
v_gene: TRBV4-3
j_gene: TRBJ2-7
CDR3aa: CASSQDFFDHYEQYF
CDR3nt: TGCGCCAGCAGCCAGGACTTTTTTGACCACTACGAGCAGTACTTC

abundance: .
d_gene: .
v_gene: TRBV18
j_gene: TRBJ2-7
CDR3aa: CASSPPLVGYEQYF
CDR3nt: TGTGCCAGCTCACCACCTCTGGTGGGCTACGAGCAGTACTTC

abundance: .
d_gene: .
v_gene: TRBV6-1
j_gene: TRBJ1-1
CDR3aa: CASSEDGGVNTEAFF
CDR3nt: TGTGCCAGCAGTGAAGACGGAGGGGTGAACACTGAAGCTTTCTTT

abundance: .
d_gene: TRBD1
v_gene: TRBV4-1
j_gene: TRBJ2-1
CDR3aa: CASSLQWQGAYEQFF
CDR3nt: TGCGCCAGCAGCCTTCAATGGCAGGGGGCATATGAGCAGTTCTTC

abundance: .
d_gene: .
v_gene: TRBV10-3
j_gene: TRBJ1-3
CDR3aa: CAISEDPPAPGNTIYF
CDR3nt: TGTGCCATCAGTGAGGACCCCCCGGCCCCTGGAAACACCATATATTTT

abundance: .
d_gene: TRBD1
v_gene: TRBV27
j_gene: TRBJ1-5
CDR3aa: CASTLGSRQGGNQPQHF
CDR3nt: TGTGCCAGCACCTTAGGGAGTCGACAGGGGGGCAATCAGCCCCAGCATTTT

abundance: .
d_gene: TRBD2
v_gene: TRBV19
j_gene: TRBJ2-3
CDR3aa: CASSNLAGGMADTQYF
CDR3nt: TGTGCCAGTAGTAATCTAGCGGGGGGCATGGCAGATACGCAGTATTTT

abundance: .
d_gene: .
v_gene: TRBV20-1
j_gene: TRBJ2-2
CDR3aa: CSAFGETGELFF
CDR3nt: TGCAGCGCCTTTGGGGAGACCGGGGAGCTGTTTTTT

abundance: .
d_gene: .
v_gene: TRBV2
j_gene: TRBJ2-2
CDR3aa: CASSGGLGSFGELFF
CDR3nt: TGTGCCAGCAGTGGAGGTTTAGGGAGTTTTGGGGAGCTGTTTTTT

abundance: .
d_gene: .
v_gene: TRBV29-1
j_gene: TRBJ2-7
CDR3aa: CSALQGRSYEQYF
CDR3nt: TGCAGCGCATTACAGGGAAGATCCTACGAGCAGTACTTC

abundance: .
d_gene: TRBD2
v_gene: TRBV2
j_gene: TRBJ2-1
CDR3aa: CASIPPGTSGYNEQFF
CDR3nt: TGTGCCAGCATCCCCCCCGGGACTAGCGGTTACAATGAGCAGTTCTTC

abundance: .
d_gene: TRBD1
v_gene: TRBV13
j_gene: TRBJ2-7
CDR3aa: CASRQTTGTGKVEQYF
CDR3nt: TGTGCCAGCAGGCAAACAACCGGGACAGGTAAAGTCGAGCAGTACTTC

abundance: .
d_gene: .
v_gene: TRBV20-1
j_gene: TRBJ2-7
CDR3aa: CSARVPSGTYSYEQYF
CDR3nt: TGCAGTGCTAGAGTTCCTTCCGGGACGTACTCCTACGAGCAGTACTTC

abundance: few
d_gene: .
v_gene: TRBV7-9
j_gene: TRBJ2-5
CDR3aa: CASSSDWAQYF
CDR3nt: TGTGCCAGCAGCTCAGATTGGGCCCAGTACTTC

abundance: .
d_gene: .
v_gene: TRBV28
j_gene: TRBJ1-4
CDR3aa: CASSGRVNEKLFF
CDR3nt: TGTGCCAGCAGTGGCAGGGTTAATGAAAAACTGTTTTTT

abundance: .
d_gene: .
v_gene: TRBV29-1
j_gene: TRBJ2-3
CDR3aa: CSVEITDTQYF
CDR3nt: TGCAGCGTTGAGATCACAGATACGCAGTATTTT

abundance: .
d_gene: TRBD1
v_gene: TRBV5-6
j_gene: TRBJ2-5
CDR3aa: CASSSVLDRQETQYF
CDR3nt: TGTGCCAGCAGCTCTGTTTTGGACAGGCAAGAGACCCAGTACTTC